The present T cell receptor (beta chain) was sequenced within a study of shared T cell receptors in the human thymus. Here immunoSEQ multiplex PCR was the method, and the copy in TCRdb shows in-frame clones only, minus some. The sample consists of hundreds of thousands of clones, around 82% of them appearing once. Germline CDR1 is SGHTA and CDR2 is FQGTGA. The V gene end was trimmed by 5 bases and the J gene end by 2 bases; junction bases not matched to a gene: 6. The CDR3 loop spans 14 amino acids. The same sample was also used in a study of human thymus T cells.

The V gene is TRBV7-3, the J gene TRBJ2-7; the match to TRBD2 covers 7 bases. The source of this sequence is a boy under two years old with a congenital heart defect. The specimen was thymocytes. The CDR3, as DNA: TGTGCCAGCAGCGCTAGCGGATTCACCTACGAGCAGTACTTC. It codes for CASSASGFTYEQYF.